The 15 T cell receptor beta chains in this list originate from one sample, sequenced in a study of T cell repertoires in cytomegalovirus infection. Their antigens remain unidentified. TCRdb redid the calling of the reads with MiXCR, one entry per CDR3 protein. Found here are approximately 910,000 distinct CDR3 sequences, 30% to 40% of them singletons; the top ten hold roughly an eighth. Source: cultured CD8+ T cells from PBMCs, taken from culture after CMV antigen stimulation. The receptor set was obtained from a human donor in good health (CMV status not recorded). Some clones in this sample may be carry-over from other donors' samples.

J is TRBJ2-7 and V is TRBV27; 9 nucleotides match TRBD2. CDR3 length equals 16 residues. Germline CDR1 reads MNHEY; CDR2 reads SMNVEV (reference sequence). The trim removed 5 bases at V and 1 base at J, leaving 9 bases unmatched. The CDR3 spells CASSQLSGGASYEQYF. CDR3 coding DNA: TGTGCCAGCAGTCAGCTTAGCGGGGGAGCTTCCTACGAGCAGTACTTC.

This clonotype was counted a few times. The chain recombines TRBV6-2 or TRBV6-3 with TRBJ2-1, with TRBD2 matching over 14 bases. After removal of 0 bases from V and 6 bases from J, the junction contained 7 bases not matched to a gene. The CDR3 has 18 residues. Germline V gives CDR1 MNHEY, CDR2 SVGEGT. DNA of the CDR3: TGTGCCAGCAGTTACTCGAGACTAGCGGGGGGGCTAGGCAATGAGCAGTTCTTC. Amino acid sequence: CASSYSRLAGGLGNEQFF.

The rearrangement uses TRBV4-2 and TRBJ2-7, with TRBD2 identical over 8 bases. The CDR3 has 16 amino acids. V lost 0 bases to trimming and J lost 6 bases; unmatched junction nucleotides: 10. The germline V gene has CDR1 LGHNA and CDR2 YNFKEQ. CDR3 DNA sequence: TGTGCCAGCAGCCAAGAGGGAGACGGGGGGGCGGCCGAGCAGTACTTC. Its translation: CASSQEGDGGAAEQYF.

The sample holds many counts of this clonotype. The chain employs TRBV7-2 and TRBJ2-7; 11 bases line up with TRBD2. CDR1 and CDR2 (germline): SGHTA, FQGNSA. CDR3 length: 15 residues. J gave up 3 bases and V 2 bases, and 3 bases lay outside the gene matches. The CDR3 spells CASSLLAGGFYEQYF. The DNA of the CDR3 is TGTGCCAGCAGCTTACTAGCGGGGGGCTTCTACGAGCAGTACTTC.

The gene calls are TRBV6-2 or TRBV6-3 and TRBJ2-1, with 9 bases matching TRBD2. The trim removed 0 bases at V and 0 bases at J, leaving 9 bases unmatched. The germline gives CDR1 MNHEY, CDR2 SVGEGT. The CDR3 extends over 19 amino acids. This chain's CDR3 is CASSYSIAGAPSSYNEQFF. The CDR3 coding sequence is TGTGCCAGCAGTTACTCGATAGCGGGGGCCCCAAGCTCCTACAATGAGCAGTTCTTC.

This clonotype was picked up a small number of times. The J gene is TRBJ2-7, the V gene TRBV12-3 or TRBV12-4, with D perhaps given as TRBD1 or TRBD2 (6 bases each). Trimming cost V 2 bases and J 6 bases, with 14 bases left between them. The CDR3 spans 14 residues. CDR3: CASSLSPGAGEQYF. The CDR3 nucleotides are TGTGCCAGCAGTTTAAGCCCGGGGGCTGGCGAGCAGTACTTC.

The chain joins TRBV2 to TRBJ1-1, with 7 positions matching TRBD1. CDR1 SNHLY and CDR2 FYNNEI come from the germline V gene. V dropped 9 bases and J dropped 8; count of bases not matched to a gene: 15. The CDR3 spans 14 residues. DNA for the CDR3: TGTGCCAGGGAACAGGGGCCCGGAACAGTGGAAGCTTTCTTT. It yields the protein CAREQGPGTVEAFF.

This chain links TRBV4-1 with TRBJ1-1; D is perhaps TRBD1 (6 bases). CDR1 and CDR2 (germline): MGHRA, YSYEKL. V lost 1 base to trimming and J lost 5 bases, with 17 bases between them. The CDR3 length is 16 residues. CDR3 DNA: TGCGCCAGCAGCCAAGTGCAAAGAGGGGGGGGAACTGAAGCTTTCTTT. Protein sequence: CASSQVQRGGGTEAFF.

V usage is TRBV11-2 and J usage is TRBJ2-5, with a possible D match to TRBD1 (6 bases). The CDR3 extends over 16 amino acids. Germline lookup yields CDR1 SGHAT and CDR2 FQNNGV. The V and J ends lost 3 bases and 5 bases respectively, with 19 bases between them. CDR3 amino acids: CASSFPGQGTTETQYF. The CDR3 DNA is TGTGCCAGCAGCTTCCCTGGGCAGGGGACGACGGAGACCCAGTACTTC.

V is TRBV4-1 and J is TRBJ2-7, with 7 bases that match TRBD1. The trim removed 1 base at V and 7 bases at J, leaving 7 bases unmatched. The CDR3 extends over 14 amino acids. CDR1 and CDR2 from the germline V gene are MGHRA and YSYEKL. As DNA, the CDR3 is TGCGCCAGCAGCCAAGGACAGGGAAGGGGTGAGCAGTACTTC. This codes for CASSQGQGRGEQYF.

This sequence joins TRBV4-1 and TRBJ2-7; D is possibly TRBD2 (6 bases). This CDR3 has 15 residues. With 1 base removed from V and 4 bases from J, the gap between germline ends came to 14 bases. Germline V gives CDR1 MGHRA, CDR2 YSYEKL. The CDR3 DNA is TGCGCCAGCAGCCAAGCCGGGGGTTCCCTATACGAGCAGTACTTC. Its translation: CASSQAGGSLYEQYF.

A few counts support this clonotype. The chain uses TRBV6-1 and TRBJ2-4, with TRBD1 matching over 7 bases. The CDR3 is 14 residues long. The germline V gene has CDR1 MNHNS and CDR2 SASEGT. V dropped 5 bases and J dropped 3; count of bases not matched to a gene: 4. The CDR3 coding sequence is TGTGCCAGCAGTAACCGGGACAGCAAAAACATTCAGTACTTC. It encodes CASSNRDSKNIQYF.

The V and J genes are TRBV6-1 and TRBJ2-1; 11 bases map to TRBD2. V trimming: 1 base; J trimming: 4 bases; junction bases outside the gene matches: 6. Per germline, CDR1 MNHNS and CDR2 SASEGT. The CDR3 consists of 17 residues. The CDR3 loop reads CASSEVTSGGFYNEQFF. As DNA, the CDR3 is TGTGCCAGCAGTGAAGTTACTAGCGGGGGTTTTTACAATGAGCAGTTCTTC.

The chain carries TRBV20-1 and TRBJ1-1; 12 positions match TRBD1. Germline loops: CDR1 DFQATT, CDR2 SNEGSKA (reference sequence). V lost 0 bases and J lost 5; bases outside the gene matches: 4. The CDR3 totals 15 residues. This CDR3 reads CSAREGTGGFTEAFF. CDR3 nucleotides: TGCAGTGCTAGAGAGGGGACAGGGGGCTTTACTGAAGCTTTCTTT.

This clonotype was detected only a few times. This sequence joins TRBV24-1 and TRBJ2-2, with D perhaps TRBD2 (6 bases). Germline loops: CDR1 KGHDR, CDR2 SFDVKD. The CDR3 runs to 14 residues. Trimming removed 9 bases at V and 4 bases at J, with 14 bases between. In nucleotides, the CDR3 is TGTGCCACCTCCGGAGGGCAGAGCACCGGGGAGCTGTTTTTT. It codes for CATSGGQSTGELFF.